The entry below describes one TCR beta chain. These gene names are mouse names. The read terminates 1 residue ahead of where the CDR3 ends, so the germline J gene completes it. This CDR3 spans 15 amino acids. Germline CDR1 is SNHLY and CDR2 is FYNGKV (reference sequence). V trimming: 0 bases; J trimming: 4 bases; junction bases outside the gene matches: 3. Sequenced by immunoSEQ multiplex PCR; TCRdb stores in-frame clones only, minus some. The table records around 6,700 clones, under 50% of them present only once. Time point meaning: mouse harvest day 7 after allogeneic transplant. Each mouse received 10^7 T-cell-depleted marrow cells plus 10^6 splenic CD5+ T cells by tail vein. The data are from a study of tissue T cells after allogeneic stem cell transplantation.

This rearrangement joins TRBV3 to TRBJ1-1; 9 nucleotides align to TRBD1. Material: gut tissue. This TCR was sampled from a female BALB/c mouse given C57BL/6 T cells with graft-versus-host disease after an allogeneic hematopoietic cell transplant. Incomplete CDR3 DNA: TGTGCCAGCAGCTTAGCGCCGGGACAGGGCACAGAAGTCTTC. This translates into CASSLAPGQGTEVF. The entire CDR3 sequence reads CASSLAPGQGTEVFF.